This TCR beta chain stems from a study of spatial heterogeneity in lung cancer. Background on the study: Detection of beta-chain sequences consistently exceeded that of alpha-chain sequences. An average of more than ten raw reads was observed per unique TCR and UMI combination.

V lost 7 bases, J lost 4 bases, and 13 bases lay in between. The germline CDR1 and CDR2 sequences are SQVTM and ANQGSEA. The CDR3 length is 12 residues. Documented time point: sample taken at primary tumor resection. Unsorted whole RNA from tumor, nontumor lung or frozen PBMC underwent sequencing. TCRdb re-called the 5' RACE reads through MiXCR, storing one row per CDR3 protein. Altogether tens of thousands of distinct CDR3 sequences are present, under 8% being singletons, with the ten largest covering approximately 30%. The source is a female donor with early-stage non-small cell lung cancer. V gene TRBV29-1 combines with J gene TRBJ2-5; D remains unclear. Sequenced here: PBMCs, sampled at surgery. CDR3 protein: CSATRAPETQYF. The CDR3, as DNA: TGCAGCGCTACCCGGGCTCCAGAGACCCAGTACTTC.